This T cell receptor beta chain was retrieved from a study of cytomegalovirus exposure and HLA in healthy donors. The CDR3 spans 18 residues. The V gene's germline CDR1 is LNHNV and CDR2 YYDKDF (reference sequence). V shed 3 bases and J 12 bases; nucleotides not matched to a gene: 19. With 60 Vbeta and 13 Jbeta primers, the PCR was carried out. Authors' methods: About 11 million of around 85 million unique TCR beta chains were shared, per a later count. Repertoires were generated with immunoSEQ multiplex PCR, while TCRdb's copy carries only in-frame clones and drops some. V and J calls and clone size follow that table, whereas D and trimming were derived from the DNA. Of approximately 160,000 clones detected, 70% to 90% appear once; the ten largest clones hold 1.9%.

Sequencing used PBMCs. The gene calls are TRBV15 and TRBJ2-1; 11 positions match TRBD2. The receptor was derived from a woman between 18 and 29 years old in good health and CMV-seronegative. The CDR3 loop is CATSSASGRPRASKWQFF. CDR3 nucleotide sequence: TGTGCCACCAGCAGCGCTAGCGGGAGGCCCCGTGCGAGTAAATGGCAGTTCTTC.